A selection of T cell receptor beta chains follows, all from one sample in a study of CD8 T cells in Susac syndrome. TCRdb itself ran the immunoSEQ multiplex PCR reads through MiXCR, one entry per CDR3 protein. Among 160,000 or so distinct CDR3 sequences listed, approximately 95% were seen once. Sequenced input: CD8+ T cells from PBMCs. The receptor set was obtained from a human donor with multiple sclerosis. Each CDR3 is given with its conserved first and last residue. The D gene is left open where the match is weak. The listing skips clone size in some rows; elsewhere it reads once, few, many or a size class.

V gene,J gene,clone size,D gene,CDR3 protein,CDR3 DNA
TRBV20-1,TRBJ1-5,NA,NA,CSASPGPYSNQPQHF,TGCAGTGCTAGTCCGGGACCCTATAGCAATCAGCCCCAGCATTTT
TRBV5-4,TRBJ2-5,NA,NA,CASSSASYETQYF,TGTGCCAGCAGCTCCGCTAGCTACGAGACCCAGTACTTC
TRBV7-9,TRBJ2-1,NA,NA,CASSLEGQQFF,TGTGCCAGCAGCTTAGAAGGACAGCAGTTCTTC
TRBV3-1,TRBJ2-3,NA,NA,CASSQDWDSTDTQYF,TGTGCCAGCAGCCAAGACTGGGACAGCACAGATACGCAGTATTTT
TRBV7-6,TRBJ2-2,NA,NA,CASSLQSGTGELFF,TGTGCCAGCAGCTTACAGTCCGGGACCGGGGAGCTGTTTTTT
TRBV27,TRBJ2-2,NA,NA,CASSSWAGGELFF,TGTGCCAGCAGTTCTTGGGCTGGAGGGGAGCTGTTTTTT
TRBV27,TRBJ2-7,NA,NA,CASNRIAYEQYF,TGTGCCAGCAACAGGATCGCCTACGAGCAGTACTTC
TRBV29-1,TRBJ2-1,NA,NA,CSVALEGQFF,TGCAGCGTCGCCCTCGAGGGGCAGTTCTTC
TRBV5-4,TRBJ2-7,NA,TRBD2,CASSFAASGSYEQYF,TGTGCCAGCAGCTTTGCGGCTAGCGGCTCCTACGAGCAGTACTTC
TRBV7-9,TRBJ2-5,NA,NA,CASSHRVMETQYF,TGTGCCAGCAGCCACAGGGTAATGGAGACCCAGTACTTC
TRBV27,TRBJ2-1,NA,NA,CASSLSGSFNEQFF,TGTGCCAGCAGTCTCTCCGGGAGTTTCAATGAGCAGTTCTTC
TRBV29-1,TRBJ2-7,NA,NA,CSAGAEIEQYF,TGCAGCGCGGGGGCGGAAATCGAGCAGTACTTC
TRBV20-1,TRBJ1-5,once,NA,CSAKRLGQTSNQPQHF,TGCAGTGCTAAACGATTGGGACAAACTAGCAATCAGCCCCAGCATTTT
TRBV27,TRBJ2-7,few,TRBD1,CASRDSSYEQYF,TGTGCCAGCCGGGACAGTTCCTACGAGCAGTACTTC
TRBV9,TRBJ1-3,NA,NA,CASSVEGGSGNTIYF,TGTGCCAGCAGCGTTGAGGGGGGCTCTGGAAACACCATATATTTT
TRBV27,TRBJ2-7,NA,NA,CASSLCRACEQYF,TGTGCCAGCAGTTTATGCAGGGCCTGCGAGCAGTACTTC